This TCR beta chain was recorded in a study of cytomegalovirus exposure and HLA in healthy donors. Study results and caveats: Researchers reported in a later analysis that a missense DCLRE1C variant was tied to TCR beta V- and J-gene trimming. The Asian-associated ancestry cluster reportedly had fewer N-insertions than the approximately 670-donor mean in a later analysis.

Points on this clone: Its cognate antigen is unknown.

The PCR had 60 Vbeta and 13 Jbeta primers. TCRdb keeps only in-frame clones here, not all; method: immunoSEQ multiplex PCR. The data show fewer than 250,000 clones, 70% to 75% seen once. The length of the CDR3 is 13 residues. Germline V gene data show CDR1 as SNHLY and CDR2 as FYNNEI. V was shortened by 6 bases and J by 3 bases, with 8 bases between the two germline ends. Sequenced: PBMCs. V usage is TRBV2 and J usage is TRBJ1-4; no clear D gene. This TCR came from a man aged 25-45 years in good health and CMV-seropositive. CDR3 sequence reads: CASRWQANEKLFF. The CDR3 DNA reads TGTGCCAGCAGATGGCAGGCTAATGAAAAACTGTTTTTT.